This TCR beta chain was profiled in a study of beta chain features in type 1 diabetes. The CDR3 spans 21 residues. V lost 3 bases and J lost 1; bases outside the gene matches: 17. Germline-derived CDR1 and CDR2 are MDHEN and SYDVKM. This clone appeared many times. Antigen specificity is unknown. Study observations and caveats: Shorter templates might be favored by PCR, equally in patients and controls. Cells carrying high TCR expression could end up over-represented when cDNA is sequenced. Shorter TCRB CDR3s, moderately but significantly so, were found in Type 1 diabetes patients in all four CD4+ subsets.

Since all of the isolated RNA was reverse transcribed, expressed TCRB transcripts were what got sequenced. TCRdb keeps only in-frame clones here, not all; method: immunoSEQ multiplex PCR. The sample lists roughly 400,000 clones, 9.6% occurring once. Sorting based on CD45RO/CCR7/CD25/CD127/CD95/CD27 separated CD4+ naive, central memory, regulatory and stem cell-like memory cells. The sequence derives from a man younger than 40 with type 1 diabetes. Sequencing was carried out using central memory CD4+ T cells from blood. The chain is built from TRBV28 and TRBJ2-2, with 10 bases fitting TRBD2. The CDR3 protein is CASSFLGTARLAGRNTGELFF. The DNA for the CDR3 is TGTGCCAGCAGTTTCCTTGGGACAGCCCGACTAGCGGGTAGGAACACCGGGGAGCTGTTTTTT.